Following are 23 T cell receptor beta chains from one sample sequenced in a study of CD8+CD57+ T cells in acquired aplastic anemia. TCR beta VDJ and CDR3 profiling used genomic DNA as template. TCRdb analysed the reads with MiXCR anew, one entry per CDR3 protein. This table holds about 180,000 distinct CDR3 sequences, about half found once. The sequenced sample consisted of sorted CD4+, CD8+, or CD8+CD57+ T cells (not recorded which) from PBMCs. The receptor source for this set is a human donor in good health.

This sequence joins TRBV15 and TRBJ1-2; D may be TRBD1 (6 bases). Between the trimmed V and J ends, which lost 0 bases and 6 bases, there was a span of 11 bases. The CDR3 consists of 14 residues. Per the germline V gene, CDR1 is LNHNV and CDR2 is YYDKDF (reference sequence). Here the CDR3 DNA reads TGTGCCACCAGCAGAGATACAGGGAGAGATGGCTACACCTTC. Residues: CATSRDTGRDGYTF.

This clonotype was counted many times. The CDR3 protein is CATSDFGVAAGELFF. CDR3 nucleotides: TGTGCCACCAGTGATTTTGGGGTAGCTGCCGGGGAGCTGTTTTTT. The V gene is TRBV24-1, the J gene TRBJ2-2, with D unresolved. Germline assignment: CDR1 KGHDR and CDR2 SFDVKD. Between the trimmed V and J ends, which lost 1 base and 6 bases, there was a span of 11 bases. The CDR3 is 15 residues long.

The chain combines TRBV19 with TRBJ1-5; 8 positions match TRBD1. The length of the CDR3 is 14 residues. Germline loops: CDR1 LNHDA, CDR2 SQIVND (reference sequence). Here the CDR3 reads CAVAVDRDNQPQHF. DNA for the CDR3: TGTGCAGTAGCCGTGGACAGGGACAATCAGCCCCAGCATTTT.

This clonotype was counted a few times. The chain carries TRBV12-3 or TRBV12-4 and TRBJ2-3; TRBD2 aligns across 8 bases. Trimming took 6 bases from V and 7 from J; bases not matched to a gene: 12. CDR3 length: 15 residues. This CDR3 is CASSPLTGGPYTQYF. CDR3 coding DNA: TGTGCCAGCAGCCCGCTGACGGGAGGGCCATATACGCAGTATTTT.

The J gene is TRBJ2-1, the V gene TRBV13; 11 bases are a match to TRBD2. The CDR3 sequence is 18 residues long. Germline V gene data show CDR1 as PRHDT and CDR2 as FYEKMQ (reference sequence). After removal of 5 bases from V and 5 bases from J, the junction contained 14 bases not matched to a gene. The DNA for the CDR3 is TGTGCCAGCAGCCTCCGCCCCAAACTAGCGGGAGTTCACAATGAGCAGTTCTTC. This translates into CASSLRPKLAGVHNEQFF. The full variable domain, with the rest looked up from reference TRBV13 and TRBJ2-1, is AAGVIQSPRHLIKEKRETATLKCYPIPRHDTVYWYQQGPGQDPQFLISFYEKMQSDKGSIPDRFSAQQFSDYHSELNMSSLELGDSALYFCASSLRPKLAGVHNEQFFGPGTRLTVL.

The chain has TRBV20-1 and TRBJ1-3, with unresolved D. CDR3 length: 15 amino acids. CDR1 is DFQATT, CDR2 SNEGSKA, per germline (reference sequence). Trimming took off 0 bases at V and 0 bases at J, with 9 bases between the two ends. In DNA form, the CDR3 reads TGCAGTGCTAGAGATAGCGTAGGCTCTGGAAACACCATATATTTT. Protein sequence: CSARDSVGSGNTIYF.

V gene TRBV7-9 combines with J gene TRBJ1-2; no clear D. V was clipped by 5 bases and J by 0 bases, with 13 bases between them. CDR1 is SEHNR, CDR2 FQNEAQ, per germline (reference sequence). CDR3 length equals 15 residues. The CDR3 protein is CASSLDRATNYGYTF. CDR3 nucleotides: TGTGCCAGCAGCCTGGACCGCGCAACTAACTATGGCTACACCTTC. Supplemented by reference TRBV7-9 and TRBJ1-2, the full variable domain reads DTGVSQNPRHKITKRGQNVTFRCDPISEHNRLYWYRQTLGQGPEFLTYFQNEAQLEKSRLLSDRFSAERPKGSFSTLEIQRTEQGDSAMYLCASSLDRATNYGYTFGSGTRLTVV.

Comments on this clonotype: A much larger clone differs by one base, so this may be a read error. The CDR3 loop reads CASSLDPGVGCGYTF. In DNA form, the CDR3 reads TGTGCCAGCAGCTTAGATCCAGGGGTAGGCTGTGGCTACACCTTC. This chain uses TRBV11-2 with TRBJ1-2; the D gene is possibly TRBD1 (6 bases). V was cut by 0 bases and J by 7 bases, with 15 bases left in between. The CDR3 covers 15 residues. The germline V gene has CDR1 SGHAT and CDR2 FQNNGV.

The chain combines TRBV29-1 with TRBJ2-1; 9 nucleotides line up with TRBD2. This CDR3 is 14 amino acids long. Looked up from germline, CDR1 is SQVTM and CDR2 is ANQGSEA. Unmatched junction bases numbered 4, after V lost 4 bases and J lost 3 bases. CDR3 nucleotides: TGCAGCGTTGTAAGGACTAGCGACTACAATGAGCAGTTCTTC. It codes for CSVVRTSDYNEQFF.

This clonotype was counted many times. This rearrangement joins TRBV20-1 to TRBJ2-7, with D perhaps TRBD2 (7 bases). The germline CDR1 and CDR2 sequences are DFQATT and SNEGSKA (reference sequence). The length of the CDR3 is 12 residues. The V end lost 8 bases, the J end lost 3 bases, and 14 bases lay between the germline ends. In nucleotides, the CDR3 is TGCAGTCCCCGGGGAGGGGGCTACGAGCAGTACTTC. It translates to CSPRGGGYEQYF.

The chain has TRBV20-1 and TRBJ1-2; D is ambiguous. Germline V CDR1 and CDR2: DFQATT, SNEGSKA (reference sequence). V lost 6 bases and J 8 bases, leaving 25 bases between the germline ends. This CDR3 region has 15 residues. The CDR3 sequence: CSALPVLDGLRGYTF. The CDR3 coding sequence is TGCAGTGCCTTACCCGTTTTGGACGGCCTTAGAGGCTACACCTTC.

The rearrangement uses TRBV10-3 and TRBJ2-5; D gene ambiguous. The V end lost 3 bases, the J end lost 2 bases, and 13 bases lay between the germline ends. Germline CDR1 and CDR2: ENHRY and SYGVKD. This CDR3 is built from 15 residues. CDR3 amino acids: CAISDPGQPQETQYF. The CDR3 DNA reads as TGTGCCATCAGTGACCCCGGGCAGCCGCAAGAGACCCAGTACTTC.

The gene calls are TRBV29-1 and TRBJ2-2; D ambiguous. The ends were cut back, 4 bases at V and 7 bases at J, with 4 bases in the middle. The CDR3 runs 10 residues. Germline V CDR1 and CDR2: SQVTM, ANQGSEA. This CDR3 is CSVGSGELFF. The CDR3 DNA is TGCAGCGTTGGTAGCGGGGAGCTGTTTTTT.

The rearrangement uses TRBV19 and TRBJ2-5; TRBD1 matches at 8 bases. V was pared by 6 bases and J by 7 bases, with 7 bases of the junction left unmatched. This CDR3 region has 13 residues. Germline assignment: CDR1 LNHDA and CDR2 SQIVND (reference sequence). The CDR3: CASRRTGTVTQYF. The CDR3 DNA follows: TGTGCCAGTAGGCGGACAGGGACGGTGACCCAGTACTTC.

There are many counts of this clonotype. This chain links TRBV5-6 with TRBJ2-1; D remains unclear. From germline, CDR1 is SGHDT and CDR2 YYEEEE. The CDR3 spans 14 residues. V was cut by 2 bases and J by 7 bases, with 13 bases left in between. This chain's CDR3 is CASSLVFSRNEQFF. CDR3 sequence (DNA): TGTGCCAGCAGCTTAGTATTTTCCCGGAATGAGCAGTTCTTC.

The V call is TRBV5-1, the J call TRBJ1-4; TRBD1 is a possible D gene (5 bases). CDR1 is SGHRS and CDR2 is YFSETQ in the germline V gene. This CDR3 has 15 residues. Trimming removed 4 bases at V and 5 bases at J, with 15 bases between. CDR3 loop: CASSVFGTGNEKLFF. The DNA of the CDR3 is TGCGCCAGCAGCGTATTCGGGACGGGGAATGAAAAACTGTTTTTT. The full variable domain, completed using reference TRBV5-1 and TRBJ1-4, is KAGVTQTPRYLIKTRGQQVTLSCSPISGHRSVSWYQQTPGQGLQFLFEYFSETQRNKGNFPGRFSGRQFSNSRSEMNVSTLELGDSALYLCASSVFGTGNEKLFFGSGTQLSVL.

Concerning this clonotype itself: A clone one base away is much larger, so this may be a read error. V gene TRBV11-1 combines with J gene TRBJ2-3, with 10 bases lining up with TRBD1. Germline lookup yields CDR1 SGHAT and CDR2 FQDESV (reference sequence). The CDR3 length is 17 residues. Trimming cost V 4 bases and J 4 bases; bases outside gene matches: 11. CDR3 coding DNA: TGTGCCAGCAGCTCCAAAAAAGGGACAGGGGTGGCAGATACGCAGTATTTT. This translates into CASSSKKGTGVADTQYF.

Details on this clonotype: No conserved phenylalanine or tryptophan ends this CDR3, so it is likely a read error. The DNA is left out, because the CDR3 cannot be placed on it with certainty; the CDR3 is given as TCRdb lists it. V gene TRBV28 combines with J gene TRBJ2-5; the table assigns TRBD1, which was not confirmed against the DNA. From germline, CDR1 is MDHEN and CDR2 SYDVKM. A total of 13 residues make up the CDR3, ends included. CDR3 amino acids: CASSSSTPNTPDC.

The chain is built from TRBV24-1 and TRBJ1-6; tentative D call: TRBD1 (5 bases). The CDR3 runs to 13 residues. Trimming removed 9 bases from V and 7 bases from J, with 12 bases in between. In germline, CDR1 is KGHDR, CDR2 SFDVKD. The CDR3, as DNA: TGTGCCACCCAGGGCGTTGGGAATTCACCCCTCCACTTT. This sequence encodes CATQGVGNSPLHF.

The chain links TRBV4-3 to TRBJ2-7; 9 nucleotides align to TRBD1. The V gene end was trimmed by 0 bases and the J gene end by 7 bases; junction bases not matched to a gene: 7. CDR1 and CDR2 from the germline V gene are LGHNA and YSLEER. The CDR3 is 15 amino acids. This CDR3 is CASSQDGTGQEEQYF. CDR3 nucleotides: TGCGCCAGCAGCCAAGATGGGACAGGGCAGGAGGAGCAGTACTTC.

This clonotype occurred once. A read error may produce the germline difference seen at one junction end. Here the CDR3 reads CASISSSSYNGQFF. Written as DNA, the CDR3 is TGTGCCAGCATTAGCTCCAGCTCCTACAATGGGCAGTTCTTC. The rearrangement links TRBV27 to TRBJ2-1; D gene ambiguous. The CDR3 is made up of 14 amino acids. The germline gives CDR1 MNHEY, CDR2 SMNVEV (reference sequence).

Concerning this clonotype itself: A read error is possible here, since a much larger clone lies one base away. The chain has TRBV24-1 and TRBJ2-7; D is perhaps TRBD1 or TRBD2 (5 bases each). CDR1 is KGHDR, CDR2 SFDVKD, per germline. The CDR3 totals 14 residues. CDR3 residues: CASSPREEGYERYF. CDR3 bases: TGTGCCAGCAGCCCCAGGGAAGAGGGCTACGAGCGGTACTTC.

This clonotype was observed at least ten times. The chain carries TRBV12-3 or TRBV12-4 and TRBJ1-1; TRBD1 might be the D (6 bases). V lost 1 base and J lost 7, with 13 bases in between. The CDR3 runs to 14 residues. This CDR3 reads CASSLGDTRNEAFF. Written as DNA, the CDR3 is TGTGCCAGCAGTTTAGGGGACACCCGCAATGAAGCTTTCTTT.